This T cell receptor (beta chain) stems from a study of blood T cell repertoires in COVID-19. Overall study: The United States, Italy and Spain provided the acute and convalescent COVID-19 samples.

Data came from immunoSEQ multiplex PCR; TCRdb stores just in-frame clones and leaves some out. The repertoire holds 45,000 to 65,000 clones, with 70% to 90% as singletons. This receptor was obtained from a human donor in a cohort sampled during active COVID-19. Sequences were obtained from peripheral blood.

Here the CDR3 reads CASSPRQFWEQFF. DNA of the CDR3: TGTGCCAGCAGTCCCCGACAGTTTTGGGAGCAGTTCTTC. The chain links TRBV28 to TRBJ2-1; tentatively, D is TRBD1 (5 bases). The CDR3 loop spans 13 amino acids. Germline V gene sequence: CDR1 MDHEN, CDR2 SYDVKM. Trimming pared 5 bases from V and 10 bases from J, leaving 15 bases between.